One sample yielded the 27 T cell receptor beta chains listed below, sequenced in a study of cytomegalovirus exposure and HLA in healthy donors listed by TCRdb under 2017. Receptor amplification or capture employed the immunoSEQ multiplex PCR assay. For the multiplex PCR, a mixture combining 60 forward primers for TCR Vbeta segments and 13 reverse primers for TCR Jbeta segments was used. TCRdb re-hosts the immuneACCESS table, in-frame sequences only. Its copies lack some clones; in the studies checked, an unresolved V gene accounts for under half of them, and the cause for the rest is not known. Recorded for this sample are 140,000 to 150,000 clones; about 77% of them occurred a single time. About 3.7% of the sample comes from the top ten. Specimen: PBMCs. The source is a male donor in good health and CMV-seronegative.

This clone appeared a single time. The chain uses TRBV27 and TRBJ1-2; 11 nucleotides align to TRBD1. The CDR3 length is 14 residues. Looked up from germline, CDR1 is MNHEY and CDR2 is SMNVEV (reference sequence). J lost 7 bases, V lost 2 bases, and 3 bases had no gene match. Written as DNA, the CDR3 is TGTGCCAGCAGTTTAACAGGACAGGGGGCTGGCTACACCTTC. Protein product: CASSLTGQGAGYTF.

The chain links TRBV7-6 to TRBJ1-5; 7 bases map to TRBD1. With V trimmed by 1 base and J by 4 bases, 1 base remained unmatched. Germline V gene lookup returns CDR1 SGHVS and CDR2 FNYEAQ. CDR3 length: 14 amino acids. The CDR3: CASSLEQGNQPQHF. The CDR3 DNA reads as TGTGCCAGCAGCTTAGAACAGGGGAATCAGCCCCAGCATTTT.

V and J are TRBV7-9 and TRBJ2-5, with 8 bases fitting TRBD1. The CDR3 totals 13 residues. The junction had 4 bases not matched to a gene; V was cut back by 5 bases and J by 5 bases. Germline V CDR1 and CDR2: SEHNR, FQNEAQ (reference sequence). Here the CDR3 DNA reads TGTGCCAGCAGCGAGACAGGGGAGGAGACCCAGTACTTC. Encoded protein: CASSETGEETQYF.

There are a few counts of this clone. V gene TRBV4-1 combines with J gene TRBJ1-5, with TRBD1 identical over 7 bases. The CDR3 is made up of 17 amino acids. The V segment lost 0 bases and the J segment 9 bases; nucleotides outside the gene matches: 14. Germline V gives CDR1 MGHRA, CDR2 YSYEKL. CDR3 nucleotides: TGCGCCAGCAGCCAAGATAGGTCCCAACAGGGGAGATGGCCCCAGCATTTT. Its translation is CASSQDRSQQGRWPQHF.

The table lists this clone with a few counts. The CDR3, as DNA: TGTGCCAGCAGCCTGTTTCCCAGGTTGGATGAAAAACTGTTTTTT. This gives the protein CASSLFPRLDEKLFF. V usage is TRBV5-5 and J usage is TRBJ1-4; no clear D. The germline gives CDR1 SGHKS, CDR2 YYEKEE (reference sequence). Trimming removed 4 bases from V and 6 bases from J, with 16 bases in between. This CDR3 comprises 15 residues.

There are a few counts of this clone. The V gene is TRBV28, the J gene TRBJ2-2; D is uncertain. The CDR3 spans 16 residues. Germline CDR1 and CDR2: MDHEN and SYDVKM. The V end lost 2 bases, the J end lost 4 bases, and 14 bases lay between the germline ends. CDR3 nucleotides: TGTGCCAGCAGTTTAGGTTGGCGGCGAATCACCGGGGAGCTGTTTTTT. It specifies CASSLGWRRITGELFF.

The chain has TRBV4-2 and TRBJ1-5, with D possibly being TRBD1 (6 bases). Germline V lookup: CDR1 LGHNA, CDR2 YNFKEQ. The ends were cut back, 2 bases at V and 4 bases at J, with 12 bases in the middle. This CDR3 spans 15 amino acids. The CDR3 sequence: CASSQSQGENQPQHF. The CDR3 bases are TGTGCCAGCAGCCAATCACAGGGCGAGAATCAGCCCCAGCATTTT.

This clone has a single count. The V and J genes are TRBV6-5 and TRBJ1-2, with 7 bases lining up with TRBD1. The trim removed 6 bases at V and 2 bases at J, leaving 6 bases unmatched. Germline V CDR1 and CDR2: MNHEY, SVGAGI. This CDR3 has 14 residues. The CDR3 sequence is CASRPGQENYGYTF. DNA for the CDR3: TGTGCCAGCAGACCCGGACAGGAGAACTATGGCTACACCTTC.

This chain joins TRBV4-2 and TRBJ2-1, with D hard to call. The CDR3 is 13 residues long. CDR1 LGHNA and CDR2 YNFKEQ come from the germline V gene. The V end lost 0 bases, the J end lost 7 bases, and 7 bases lay between the germline ends. This CDR3 reads CASSQDWANEQFF. CDR3 nucleotide sequence: TGTGCCAGCAGCCAAGATTGGGCTAATGAGCAGTTCTTC.

Comment on this clone: A junction end diverges from the germline sequence, so it may reflect a read error. This chain links TRBV5-8 with TRBJ1-2; D not certain. Germline CDR1 and CDR2: SGHTS and YDEGEE. This CDR3 is built from 12 residues. The CDR3 sequence: CASSLFGNGCTF. The CDR3 coding sequence is TGTGCCAGCAGCTTGTTCGGGAATGGCTGCACCTTC. Looking up the rest from reference TRBV5-8 and TRBJ1-2 gives the full variable domain: EAGVTQSPTHLIKTRGQQATLRCSPISGHTSVYWYQQALGLGLQFLLWYDEGEERNRGNFPPRFSGRQFPNYSSELNVNALELEDSALYLCASSLFGNGCTFGSGTRLTVV.

The chain recombines TRBV11-2 with TRBJ1-2; D not resolved. V lost 3 bases, J lost 7 bases, and 9 bases lay in between. This CDR3 comprises 12 residues. CDR1 and CDR2 from the germline V gene are SGHAT and FQNNGV. The CDR3 protein is CASSLGSSGYTF. Written as DNA, the CDR3 is TGTGCCAGCAGCTTGGGTTCTAGTGGCTACACCTTC.

This clone was seen a handful of times. V is TRBV18 and J is TRBJ1-2; D possibly corresponds to TRBD1 (5 bases). The CDR3 totals 16 residues. Germline V CDR1 and CDR2: KGHSH, LQKENI. Trimming pared 0 bases from V and 0 bases from J, leaving 11 bases between. The CDR3 DNA sequence: TGTGCCAGCTCACCACCGGAGGGGATTCCTAACTATGGCTACACCTTC. Translation: CASSPPEGIPNYGYTF.

The V and J genes are TRBV27 and TRBJ1-6; 8 positions match TRBD1. CDR1 is MNHEY, CDR2 SMNVEV, per germline (reference sequence). Trimming cost V 6 bases and J 6 bases; bases outside gene matches: 4. The CDR3 spans 14 residues. CDR3 bases: TGTGCCAGCAGAGGGACAGGACTTAATTCACCCCTCCACTTT. Amino acid sequence: CASRGTGLNSPLHF.

The rearrangement joins TRBV5-1 to TRBJ2-7; 8 bases line up with TRBD2. With 3 bases clipped from V and 7 bases from J, the junction kept 9 bases outside the gene matches. This CDR3 region has 14 residues. Germline assignment: CDR1 SGHRS and CDR2 YFSETQ. The CDR3 loop is CASSSTAGVGEQYF. The CDR3 DNA is TGCGCCAGCAGCTCGACAGCGGGAGTGGGAGAGCAGTACTTC.

The rearrangement joins TRBV29-1 to TRBJ2-7; D unclear. The CDR3 has 12 amino acids. Trimming removed 7 bases at V and 0 bases at J, with 10 bases between. The germline V gene encodes CDR1 SQVTM and CDR2 ANQGSEA. CDR3 sequence reads: CSGSHSSYEQYF. The CDR3 region has the DNA TGCAGCGGAAGCCACAGCTCCTACGAGCAGTACTTC.

The chain has TRBV28 and TRBJ1-2, with TRBD1 identical over 7 bases. With V trimmed by 8 bases and J by 5 bases, 14 bases remained unmatched. The CDR3 runs 15 residues. In germline, CDR1 is MDHEN, CDR2 SYDVKM. DNA of the CDR3: TGTGCCAGCCAACTAGGCAGACAGGGAGTGTATGGCTACACCTTC. Its translation: CASQLGRQGVYGYTF.

The genes are TRBV5-1 and TRBJ1-3, with TRBD1 matching 7 bases. Trimming removed 4 bases from V and 1 base from J; junction bases left unmatched: 2. CDR1 SGHRS and CDR2 YFSETQ come from the germline V gene. The CDR3 is 14 amino acids. Here the CDR3 reads CASSGTASGNTIYF. The CDR3 DNA reads TGCGCCAGCAGCGGGACAGCTTCTGGAAACACCATATATTTT.

J is TRBJ2-3 and V is TRBV27; 12 bases map to TRBD2. The ends lost 4 bases at V and 5 bases at J; junction bases unmatched: 4. Germline V gene lookup returns CDR1 MNHEY and CDR2 SMNVEV (reference sequence). The CDR3 covers 15 residues. In nucleotides, the CDR3 is TGTGCCAGCAGTTCTCTAGCGGGAGGGGGAGATACGCAGTATTTT. Translated: CASSSLAGGGDTQYF.

The chain combines TRBV7-8 with TRBJ2-5, with D possibly matching TRBD1 (6 bases). CDR1 and CDR2 from the germline V gene are SGHVS and FQNEAQ. Trimming cost V 1 base and J 0 bases, with 12 bases left between them. CDR3 size: 16 residues. The CDR3 sequence is CASSLVMGAYQETQYF. The CDR3, as DNA: TGTGCCAGCAGCTTAGTAATGGGGGCTTACCAAGAGACCCAGTACTTC.

The chain's CDR3 is CASSAMNQPQHF. The CDR3, as DNA: TGTGCCAGCAGCGCTATGAATCAGCCCCAGCATTTT. The chain combines TRBV7-6 with TRBJ1-5; D uncertain. The CDR3 is made up of 12 amino acids. Deletions cut 5 bases from V and 4 bases from J, with 6 bases between. Germline lookup yields CDR1 SGHVS and CDR2 FNYEAQ.

In this sample, this clone turned up once. This rearrangement joins TRBV5-6 to TRBJ2-1; 7 bases match TRBD1. Germline V gene lookup returns CDR1 SGHDT and CDR2 YYEEEE. With V trimmed by 4 bases and J by 4 bases, 8 bases remained unmatched. The CDR3 spans 15 residues. CDR3 DNA: TGTGCCAGCAGCCCCCCACGGGACAGTTACAATGAGCAGTTCTTC. This gives the protein CASSPPRDSYNEQFF.

This clone was counted once. This chain links TRBV7-2 with TRBJ1-4; no reliable D call. Trimming pared 5 bases from V and 7 bases from J, leaving 11 bases between. The CDR3 covers 13 residues. The germline CDR1 and CDR2 sequences are SGHTA and FQGNSA. DNA for the CDR3: TGTGCCAGCAGCCCGAGACTAAGTGAAAAACTGTTTTTT. Its protein product is CASSPRLSEKLFF.

The chain combines TRBV27 with TRBJ2-7, with D possibly matching TRBD1 (6 bases). Per germline, CDR1 MNHEY and CDR2 SMNVEV (reference sequence). The V end lost 2 bases, the J end lost 4 bases, and 12 bases lay between the germline ends. The CDR3 covers 14 residues. The CDR3, as DNA: TGTGCCAGCAGTTTACAGGACAGCGAATACGAGCAGTACTTC. Protein product: CASSLQDSEYEQYF.

This clone was observed once. The chain recombines TRBV2 with TRBJ2-5; TRBD1 matches 8 bases. Germline lookup yields CDR1 SNHLY and CDR2 FYNNEI. There are 15 residues in the CDR3. The V segment lost 9 bases and the J segment 1 base; nucleotides outside the gene matches: 10. CDR3 region: CASSRFDRGQETQYF. DNA of the CDR3: TGTGCCAGTTCCCGATTCGACAGGGGCCAAGAGACCCAGTACTTC.

The chain carries TRBV7-3 and TRBJ2-2; D gene unclear. CDR1 and CDR2 from the germline V gene are SGHTA and FQGTGA. With 6 bases removed from V and 1 base from J, the gap between germline ends came to 18 bases. This CDR3 region has 17 residues. The CDR3 is CASSIPRGHQNTGELFF. The CDR3, as DNA: TGTGCCAGCAGTATCCCCAGAGGTCACCAGAACACCGGGGAGCTGTTTTTT.

About this clone: The same CDR3 is also encoded by other DNA sequences in this sample. V and J are TRBV7-6 and TRBJ1-2; no clear D gene. The CDR3 totals 12 residues. Trimming pared 1 base from V and 6 bases from J, leaving 6 bases between. Germline CDR1 reads SGHVS; CDR2 reads FNYEAQ. This CDR3 reads CASSLGGHGYTF. The CDR3, as DNA: TGTGCCAGCAGCTTAGGCGGGCATGGCTACACCTTC.

This clone has more than one count but fewer than ten. This chain connects TRBV10-3 to TRBJ2-3; D might be TRBD1 (6 bases). Germline lookup yields CDR1 ENHRY and CDR2 SYGVKD. The ends were cut back, 4 bases at V and 1 base at J, with 12 bases in the middle. This CDR3 has 15 amino acids. CDR3 sequence (DNA): TGTGCCATCAGTGCCAGGGGTGGGCGCACAGATACGCAGTATTTT. This translates into CAISARGGRTDTQYF.